This T cell receptor (beta chain) was sequenced for a study of blood T cells in healthy people across ages. This clonotype was counted a few times. Antigen specificity is unknown. For the second PCR, which ran for roughly 7 to 11 cycles, a sample-barcoded 5' primer and a J-beta primer mix were used. A template-switch adaptor containing 12 random nucleotides labeled each cDNA molecule. MiXCR was run by TCRdb on the 5' RACE reads, yielding one entry per CDR3 protein. In the table there are roughly 1.7 million distinct CDR3 sequences, 34% of which are singletons. The junction had 4 bases not matched to a gene; V was cut back by 3 bases and J by 5 bases. The CDR3 consists of 16 residues. Looked up from germline, CDR1 is LNHNV and CDR2 is YYDKDF (reference sequence). Overall study findings and caveats: PBMCs were not sorted, which prevented a conclusive comparison of naive versus antigen-experienced cells. The fall in TCR beta diversity per million T cells was roughly linear with age. When set beside aged donors, long-lived donors presented more naive CD4+ cells and higher diversity.

The origin of this receptor is a woman aged 25 to 45 in good health. J is TRBJ2-1 and V is TRBV15, with 13 bases that match TRBD2. Sequencing was carried out using blood. The CDR3 DNA sequence: TGTGCCACCAGCAGCGGGACTAGCGGGGACAACAATGAGCAGTTCTTC. It is translated as CATSSGTSGDNNEQFF.